A single count supports the clone carrying this T cell receptor beta chain. These data originate in a study of blood T cell repertoires in COVID-19. Study-level information: PBMCs, B-cell-depleted T cells, or T cells were the source of the cDNA or gDNA that made up the material.

This CDR3 is built from 17 residues. V was clipped by 1 base and J by 3 bases; unmatched bases: 9. From germline, CDR1 is MGHRA and CDR2 YSYEKL. The authors' processing: Amplifying reference gene primers gave estimates of nucleated cell counts. Assay used: immunoSEQ multiplex PCR; TCRdb lists only in-frame clones, some missing. The V and J calls and clone size are taken from that table; D and trimming were inferred from the DNA. The sample consists of tens of thousands of clones, under 85% of them appearing once. The sequence was collected from a man in his fifties or sixties with active COVID-19. The sample consisted of peripheral blood. This chain links TRBV4-1 with TRBJ2-7, with 10 bases fitting TRBD2. In DNA form, the CDR3 reads TGCGCCAGCAGCCAAGGAGAAAGCGGGAGGGCCCTCTACGAGCAGTACTTC. This encodes CASSQGESGRALYEQYF.